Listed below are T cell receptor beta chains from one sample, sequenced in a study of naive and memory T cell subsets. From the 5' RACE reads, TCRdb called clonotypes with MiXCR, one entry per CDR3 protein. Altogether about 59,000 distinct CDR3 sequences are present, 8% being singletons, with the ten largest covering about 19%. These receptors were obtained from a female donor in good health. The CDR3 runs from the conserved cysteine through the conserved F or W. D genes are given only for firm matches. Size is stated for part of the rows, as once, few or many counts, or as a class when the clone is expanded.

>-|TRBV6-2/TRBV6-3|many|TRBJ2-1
TGTGCCAGCAGTAAACCTCCACTGGAGCAGTTCTTC
CASSKPPLEQFF
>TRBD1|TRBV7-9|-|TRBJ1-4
TGTGCCAGCAGCTCGGGACAGGGGACAACTAATGAAAAACTGTTTTTT
CASSSGQGTTNEKLFF
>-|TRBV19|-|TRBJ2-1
TGTGCCAGTAGTACAGACGGGATTCCGAATGAGCAGTTCTTC
CASSTDGIPNEQFF
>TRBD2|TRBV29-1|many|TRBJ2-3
TGCAGCGTCGGGACTAGCGGGACAGATACGCAGTATTTT
CSVGTSGTDTQYF
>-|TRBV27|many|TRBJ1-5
TGTGCCAGCAGCTCCCACGCAGGGGACTATCAGCCCCAGCATTTT
CASSSHAGDYQPQHF
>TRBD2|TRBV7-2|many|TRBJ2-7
TGTGCCAGCGCTGCGGGAGGGGCTGGCTACGAGCAGTACTTC
CASAAGGAGYEQYF
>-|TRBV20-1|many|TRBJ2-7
TGCAGTGCTAGAGAGCACCTAACCTACGAGCAGTACTTC
CSAREHLTYEQYF
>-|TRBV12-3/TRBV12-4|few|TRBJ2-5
TGTGCCAGCAGTCTAGGGGGTGTGAAGACCCAGTACTTC
CASSLGGVKTQYF
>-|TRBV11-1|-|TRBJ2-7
TGTGCCAGCAGGCCTACTAGCACCCCCTACGAGCAGTACTTC
CASRPTSTPYEQYF
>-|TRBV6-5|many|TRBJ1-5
TGTGCCAGCAGAATACAGCAGTATAGCAATCAGCCCCAGCATTTT
CASRIQQYSNQPQHF
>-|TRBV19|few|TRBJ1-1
TGTGCCAGTAGTATCCCCGGATCTAACAGGAGGGGCACTGAAGCTTTCTTT
CASSIPGSNRRGTEAFF
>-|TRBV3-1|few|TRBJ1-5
TGTGCCAGCAGCCAAGATATGGGTAACAATCAGCCCCAGCATTTT
CASSQDMGNNQPQHF
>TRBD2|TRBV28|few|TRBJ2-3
TGTGCCAGCAGCCCACTAGGGACTAGCGGATTCACAGATACGCAGTATTTT
CASSPLGTSGFTDTQYF
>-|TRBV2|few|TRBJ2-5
TGTGCCAGCAGTGAATACAGGGCCCAAGAGACCCAGTACTTC
CASSEYRAQETQYF
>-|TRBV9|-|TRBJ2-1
TGTGCCAGCAGCGTAGGGGGGATCTCCTACAATGAGCAGTTCTTC
CASSVGGISYNEQFF
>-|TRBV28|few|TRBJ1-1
TGTGCCAGCAGCCTATTAAGCACTGAAGCTTTCTTT
CASSLLSTEAFF
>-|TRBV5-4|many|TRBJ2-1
TGTGCCAGCAGCTTGTTCCTGGGCTCCTACAATGAGCAGTTCTTC
CASSLFLGSYNEQFF
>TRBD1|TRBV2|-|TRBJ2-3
TGTGCCAGCAGGGGCCTCCGGGACAGGGGCACAGATACGCAGTATTTT
CASRGLRDRGTDTQYF
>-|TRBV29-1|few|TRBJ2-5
TGCAGCGTTGCACCCTTGGCGGTGGAGACCCAGTACTTC
CSVAPLAVETQYF
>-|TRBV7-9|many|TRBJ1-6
TGTGCCAGCGGGGTGAGGGGCCCCCTCCACTTT
CASGVRGPLHF
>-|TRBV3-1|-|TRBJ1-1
TGTGCCAGCACCAGGGGCTCGACGACTGAAGCTTTCTTT
CASTRGSTTEAFF
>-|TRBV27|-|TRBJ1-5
TGTGCCAGCAGTCCTAGTGGGTCTAGCAATCAGCCCCAGCATTTT
CASSPSGSSNQPQHF
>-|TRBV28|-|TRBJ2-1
TGTGCCAGCAGTTTGACTCAACCCGGCTACAATGAGCAGTTCTTC
CASSLTQPGYNEQFF
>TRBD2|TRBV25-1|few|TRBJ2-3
TGTGCCAGCAGCCGACTAGCTGTAGGGACAGATACGCAGTATTTT
CASSRLAVGTDTQYF
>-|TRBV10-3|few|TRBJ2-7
TGTGCCATCAGTGAGTCCCTTAGGTACGAGCAGTACTTC
CAISESLRYEQYF
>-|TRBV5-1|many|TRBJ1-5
TGCGCCAGCAGCTTGATGGGGGCTGTAGGTCAGCCCCAGCATTTT
CASSLMGAVGQPQHF
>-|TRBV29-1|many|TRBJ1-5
TGCAGCGTTGGTCTTGGACGAAACAATCAGCCCCAGCATTTT
CSVGLGRNNQPQHF
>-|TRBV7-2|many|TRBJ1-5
TGTGCCAGCAGCTTAGGCTGGCAGGAGGGCAATCAGCCCCAGCATTTT
CASSLGWQEGNQPQHF
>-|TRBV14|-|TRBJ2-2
TGTGCCAGCAGCCATGTCCAGGGGAGGACCGGGGAGCTGTTTTTT
CASSHVQGRTGELFF